This T cell receptor beta chain was identified during a study of human T cells and chemical hapten exposure. Study background: 2% DPC was applied to approximately 2 cm by approximately 2 cm of upper inner arm skin for sensitization. The cohort included alopecia areata under or over 50% scalp, totalis and universalis.

In TCRdb, the RACE reads were re-called with MiXCR into one record per CDR3 protein. Here the sample spans 300,000 to 450,000 distinct CDR3 sequences, approximately 5.1% being singletons. Study-wide points: Controls formed significantly fewer large CDR3 similarity clusters than expanded TCRs did.

Germline CDR1 reads LNHNV; CDR2 reads YYDKDF (reference sequence). The V and J ends lost 3 bases and 3 bases, in that order; junction bases with no gene match: 8. The CDR3 is 17 residues long. This clonotype was observed a few times. Its specificity is unknown. Time point in this sample: patch test 1, 2 weeks after DPC sensitization. Treatment noted: therapeutic diphenylcyclopropenone sensitization with weekly scalp DPC. Those who donated were patients with alopecia, 18 to 70 years of age, and suitable for DPC. The sequenced sample was whole blood, obtained in connection with sensitization to the hapten diphenylcyclopropenone (DPC). The sequence was obtained from a woman in her 50s with alopecia areata. Some clones in this sample may be carry-over from other donors' samples. This chain joins TRBV15 and TRBJ1-4, with TRBD1 matching over 9 bases. The CDR3 DNA sequence: TGTGCCACCAGCAGGAAGACAGGGGGTGCGTCTAATGAAAAACTGTTTTTT. Translating gives CATSRKTGGASNEKLFF.